This T cell receptor (beta chain) was profiled in a study of T cell clonality in common variable immunodeficiency. Assay: immunoSEQ multiplex PCR; the TCRdb copy retains only in-frame clones and omits some. This record lists some 32,000 clones, none seen once only, and the top ten clones contain about 4.5%. This clone was seen at least ten times. The sequence runs out 3 residues before the end of the CDR3; the remainder is reconstructed from the germline J gene. Germline CDR1 reads SGHVS; CDR2 reads FQNEAQ. Trimming pared 2 bases from V and 0 bases from J, leaving 11 bases between. CDR3 length equals 17 residues.

Sequencing input: peripheral blood mononuclear cells. The chain carries TRBV7-8 and TRBJ2-6; a weak D match, TRBD1 (6 bases). This clonotype originated in a person between 18 and 69 years old in good health. CDR3 region: CASSLRQDHSGANVLTF. CDR3 DNA (partial): TGTGCCAGCAGCTTAAGACAGGACCACTCTGGGGCCAACGTC.